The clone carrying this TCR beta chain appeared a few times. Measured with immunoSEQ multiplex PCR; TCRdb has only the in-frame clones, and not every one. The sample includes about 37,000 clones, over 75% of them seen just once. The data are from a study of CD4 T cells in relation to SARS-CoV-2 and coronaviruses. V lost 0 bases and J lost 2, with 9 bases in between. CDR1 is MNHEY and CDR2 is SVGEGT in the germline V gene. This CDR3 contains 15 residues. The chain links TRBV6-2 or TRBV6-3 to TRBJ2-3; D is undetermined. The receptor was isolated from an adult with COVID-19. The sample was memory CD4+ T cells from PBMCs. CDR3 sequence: CASSYSGAVTDTQYF. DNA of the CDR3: TGTGCCAGCAGTTACTCAGGTGCAGTCACAGATACGCAGTATTTT.